This T cell receptor (beta chain) was recorded in a study of tumor-infiltrating lymphocytes in primary liver carcinoma (TCRdb year 2017). About the full investigation: Of the five patients (three men and two women, aged 30 to 69 years), four had hepatocellular carcinoma and one had combined HCC and intrahepatic cholangiocarcinoma. The five patients had tumors of stage T1-T3 N0M0, with maximum diameters ranging from about 4.2 to 11 cm. Samples yielded roughly 3.5 to 7.13 million productive TCRbeta reads; read depth did not differ significantly between tissue types. Across five regions of each liver tumor, along with adjacent normal tissue and blood, the study brought together TCRbeta repertoire sequencing, expression microarrays and whole-exome sequencing. A total of roughly 35 specimens from 5 patients, comprising approximately 25 tumor regions, 5 adjacent noncancerous liver tissues and 5 peripheral blood samples, were covered by TCRbeta repertoire sequencing. Agilent mRNA microarray profiling was performed on the approximately 25 tumor region samples to relate TCRbeta repertoire diversity to the local molecular phenotype. High reproducibility was observed for the technical replicate repertoires, with mean shared-clone rates around 0.9 and correlation coefficients above 0.98. The paper as a whole reports these results and caveats: Only roughly 7-24% of top clones appeared in all five regions of a tumor, which suggests that tumor-infiltrating T cells are spatially heterogeneous. The top 250 clones accounted for a significantly greater share of the repertoire in tumors than in blood (p = 0.039). With just a few patients in the study, the authors point out that the findings should be validated in a larger study. Because the samples were bulk and unsorted, CD4+ and CD8+ T cell repertoires could not be compared. Repertoire overlap was found to be higher between tumor regions (mean around 35%) than between tumor-adjacent (approximately 17%) or tumor-blood (roughly 15%) pairs, consistent with antigen-driven expansion. Because only the TCR beta chain was sequenced and unpaired alpha chains were not captured, true repertoire diversity is likely underestimated.

Without any cell sorting, total RNA and DNA were extracted together from roughly 21-30 mg of bulk tissue using the AllPrep DNA/RNA mini kit. Surgical resection was performed in China between November 2015 and 2016 on several patients with histopathologically diagnosed primary liver carcinoma. At the time of sampling, the patients had chronic HBV infection and had not received any treatment. Five spatially separated regions were sampled per tumor: superior, inferior, left-lateral and right-lateral poles, plus the tumor centre. According to histology, viable tumor cells made up more than 80% of every tumor sample. Each fresh piece of tumor and adjacent tissue was cut in two, with one half stored in RNAlater at -80 degrees C and the other half sent for histology. According to the germline V gene, CDR1 reads MNHEY and CDR2 reads SVGAGI. The CDR3 spans 14 residues, from the cysteine through the phenylalanine. The CDR3 DNA has 42 bases and is translated from base 1. Trimming removed 9 bases from V and 4 bases from J; the gene matches leave 7 bases unexplained.

Starting from 500 to 650 ng total RNA, TCRbeta-specific cDNA was produced by reverse transcription with a constant-region primer and ProtoScript II reverse transcriptase. TCRbeta libraries were built with three nested multiplex PCR rounds, a slightly modified ARM-PCR procedure. The first two PCR rounds used multiplex TRBV1-TRBV30 forward primers with a Cbeta reverse primer, each for approximately 11 cycles. Sample barcodes and Illumina adapters were attached in a final 25-cycle PCR using Deep VentR polymerase. Before sequencing, amplicons of 200-500 bp were purified from gel using a QIAquick gel extraction kit. The TCRbeta amplicons were sequenced with 250-bp paired-end reads on an Illumina HiSeq 2500. The study's own analysis went as follows. To recover full CDR3 sequences, reads were quality-trimmed using Trimmomatic v0.33 and paired reads were then merged using FLASH v1.2.11. V, D and J germline segments were assigned to the rearranged TCRbeta sequences by MiGEC v1.2.1b. Clonotype statistics, along with Shannon-Wiener diversity indices, were calculated using VDJtools v1.0.0. To reduce sampling bias, subsequent analyses other than the diversity analysis used only the 250 most abundant clonotypes in each sample. The public reads were reanalyzed by TCRdb: fastp trimming at Q25, MiXCR alignment, in-frame beta chains only. Each entry is one CDR3 protein sequence, shown with its most common DNA and genes. The V and J calls and clone size are TCRdb's, not the authors'. The sample data list roughly 30,000 distinct CDR3 sequences, and about 71% of these were observed just once. The top ten constitute about 31% of the sample.

Details on this clonotype: Its antigen is not yet known. No base-level quality is on record; no much larger clone is a single base apart.

Material for sequencing was liver tumor tissue from sampling region 3. The intended sense of this specimen's cell subset or site label: tumor region T3, left-lateral pole. The chain is encoded by TRBV6-5 joined to TRBJ2-2, and 8 bases in between align with TRBD1. This clonotype originated in a woman aged 30 to 39 with primary liver carcinoma and hepatitis B virus infection. The nucleotide sequence is TGTGCCAGTCCGCGGACAGGGTTCACCGGGGAGCTGTTTTTT. It is translated as CASPRTGFTGELFF.